This T cell receptor beta chain derives from a study of blood T cell repertoires in COVID-19. The length of the CDR3 is 17 residues. Germline V gene lookup returns CDR1 LGHDT and CDR2 YNNKEL (reference sequence). Trimming left V 4 bases short and J 0 bases short, with 19 bases between. Profiling relied on immunoSEQ multiplex PCR, and the TCRdb table lists in-frame clones only, not all of them. The data hold some 150,000 clones, with less than 90% observed a single time. Participants spanned ages about 18 to 100 years and resided in fewer than 30 US areas. The receptor was isolated from a woman aged 45-65 years who had been exposed to COVID-19. Material: PBMCs or T cells enriched from blood (not recorded which). The chain recombines TRBV3-1 (or the pseudogene TRBV3-2) with TRBJ2-7, with D hard to call. CDR3 amino acids: CASSLGKASLTSYEQYF. DNA of the CDR3: TGTGCCAGCAGCCTAGGAAAAGCGAGCCTAACCTCCTACGAGCAGTACTTC.